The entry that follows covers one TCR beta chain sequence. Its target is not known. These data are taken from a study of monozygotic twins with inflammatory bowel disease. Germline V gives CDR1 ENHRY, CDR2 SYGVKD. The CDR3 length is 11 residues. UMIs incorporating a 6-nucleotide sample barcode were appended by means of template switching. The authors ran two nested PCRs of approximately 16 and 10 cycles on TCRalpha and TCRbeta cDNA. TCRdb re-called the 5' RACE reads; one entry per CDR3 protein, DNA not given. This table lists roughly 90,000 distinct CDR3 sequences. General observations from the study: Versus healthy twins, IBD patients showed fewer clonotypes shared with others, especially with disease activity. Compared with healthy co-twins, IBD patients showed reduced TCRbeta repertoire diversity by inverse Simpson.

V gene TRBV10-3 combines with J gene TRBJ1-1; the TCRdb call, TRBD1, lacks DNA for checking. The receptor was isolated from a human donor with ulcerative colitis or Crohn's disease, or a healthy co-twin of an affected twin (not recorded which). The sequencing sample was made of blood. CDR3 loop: CAIQGGTEAFF.